Below, 20 T cell receptor beta chains from the same sample are listed, as sequenced in a study of blood T cell repertoires in COVID-19. The method was immunoSEQ multiplex PCR; TCRdb's version includes in-frame clones alone and lacks a portion of them. The profile covers 200,000 or so clones, with about 82% appearing a single time and under 5.5% taken by the ten largest. Sequencing was carried out using peripheral blood. The receptors here all came from a woman in her 30s with acute or convalescent COVID-19.

The chain's CDR3 is CASSVRSGLAGQETQYF. The CDR3 DNA sequence: TGCGCCAGCAGCGTGAGGTCGGGACTAGCGGGACAAGAGACCCAGTACTTC. The chain uses TRBV5-1 and TRBJ2-5, with 13 bases fitting TRBD2. V was clipped by 4 bases and J by 2 bases; unmatched bases: 8. The CDR3 runs to 17 residues. CDR1 SGHRS and CDR2 YFSETQ come from the germline V gene.

The chain employs TRBV2 and TRBJ1-5, with a weak D call TRBD1 (5 bases). The CDR3 extends over 10 amino acids. V shed 6 bases and J shed 15 bases, with 12 bases lying between them. CDR1 is SNHLY, CDR2 FYNNEI, per germline. The CDR3 nucleotides are TGTGCCAGCAGAGGACACTCCCCGCATTTT. It translates to CASRGHSPHF.

The rearrangement uses TRBV27 and TRBJ2-1; 10 nucleotides line up with TRBD2. This CDR3 contains 16 residues. CDR1 and CDR2 (germline): MNHEY, SMNVEV (reference sequence). Unmatched junction bases numbered 6, after V lost 7 bases and J lost 0 bases. DNA for the CDR3: TGTGCCAGCACGCAACTAGCGGGGCTCTCCTACAATGAGCAGTTCTTC. Translation: CASTQLAGLSYNEQFF.

The chain recombines TRBV2 with TRBJ1-2, with D uncertain. V lost 4 bases and J lost 7, with 7 bases in between. CDR3 length: 11 amino acids. CDR1 SNHLY and CDR2 FYNNEI come from the germline V gene. CDR3 sequence reads: CASSVNLGYTF. DNA of the CDR3: TGTGCCAGCAGTGTTAATCTTGGCTACACCTTC.

The CDR3, as DNA: TGTGCCACCAGTGATTTGGGGAGGGGGACTAGTGGGGTGTATGAGCAGTTCTTC. This codes for CATSDLGRGTSGVYEQFF. The chain combines TRBV24-1 with TRBJ2-1; 8 bases align to TRBD2. Trimming at V came to 0 bases and at J to 8 bases, leaving 14 bases not matched to a gene. Germline V gives CDR1 KGHDR, CDR2 SFDVKD. This CDR3 contains 18 residues.

The chain recombines TRBV5-6 with TRBJ2-3; unclear D gene. CDR3 length: 12 residues. The V end was cut by 4 bases, the J end by 7 bases, with 10 bases between. Germline V gene sequence: CDR1 SGHDT, CDR2 YYEEEE. This chain's CDR3 is CASSTAAYTQYF. The CDR3 DNA follows: TGTGCCAGCAGCACGGCAGCGTATACGCAGTATTTT.

This rearrangement joins TRBV4-2 to TRBJ1-2, with 7 nucleotides matching TRBD1. Germline V gene lookup returns CDR1 LGHNA and CDR2 YNFKEQ. This CDR3 is 14 amino acids long. J gave up 5 bases and V 3 bases, and 6 bases lay outside the gene matches. As DNA, the CDR3 is TGTGCCAGCAGCCAGTTACAGGGGCGGTATGGCTACACCTTC. Amino acid sequence: CASSQLQGRYGYTF.

The gene calls are TRBV18 and TRBJ2-1; 9 bases align to TRBD2. This CDR3 region has 20 residues. The V gene end was trimmed by 6 bases and the J gene end by 2 bases; junction bases not matched to a gene: 20. From germline, CDR1 is KGHSH and CDR2 LQKENI. The chain's CDR3 is CASSPSVGLAVKDTYNEQFF. CDR3 bases: TGTGCCAGCTCGCCCTCCGTGGGACTAGCCGTAAAAGATACCTACAATGAGCAGTTCTTC.

The CDR3 bases are TGTGCCAGCAGCCAAATATTACCTGGGGCGAATGGCTACACCTTC. This gives the protein CASSQILPGANGYTF. The chain links TRBV16 to TRBJ1-2; TRBD1 might be the D (5 bases). Germline CDR1 KGHSY, CDR2 FQNENV. The CDR3 consists of 15 residues. V lost 2 bases and J 6 bases, leaving 16 bases between the germline ends. Together with reference TRBV16 and TRBJ1-2, the CDR3 gives the full variable domain: GEEVAQTPKHLVRGEGQKAKLYCAPIKGHSYVFWYQQVLKNEFKFLISFQNENVFDETGMPKERFSAKCLPNSPCSLEIQATKLEDSAVYFCASSQILPGANGYTFGSGTRLTVV.

V usage is TRBV14 and J usage is TRBJ2-1; possible D gene TRBD1, 6 bases. There are 18 residues in the CDR3. Trimming removed 0 bases from V and 3 bases from J, with 18 bases in between. The V gene's germline CDR1 is SGHDN and CDR2 FVKESK. CDR3 nucleotide sequence: TGTGCCAGCAGCCAAGAGATGGTGGGGGCTAGTCGCTACAATGAGCAGTTCTTC. This translates into CASSQEMVGASRYNEQFF.

This clone showed up just once. V and J are TRBV15 and TRBJ1-2; D is unresolved. Trimming cost V 5 bases and J 0 bases, with 19 bases left between them. CDR1 is LNHNV and CDR2 is YYDKDF in the germline V gene (reference sequence). The CDR3 consists of 17 residues. The CDR3 DNA reads as TGTGCCACCAGCGGTTACCTTATTGGCGACACTAACTATGGCTACACCTTC. Amino acids: CATSGYLIGDTNYGYTF. The whole variable domain, remainder taken from reference TRBV15 and TRBJ1-2, is DAMVIQNPRYQVTQFGKPVTLSCSQTLNHNVMYWYQQKSSQAPKLLFHYYDKDFNNEADTPDNFQSRRPNTSFCFLDIRSPGLGDTAMYLCATSGYLIGDTNYGYTFGSGTRLTVV.

The rearrangement uses TRBV6-5 and TRBJ1-1; 8 bases align to TRBD1. The CDR3 contains 14 residues. Germline V gene sequence: CDR1 MNHEY, CDR2 SVGAGI. Trimming at V came to 6 bases and at J to 0 bases, leaving 3 bases not matched to a gene. CDR3 region: CASRDRAMNTEAFF. CDR3 bases: TGTGCCAGCAGGGACAGGGCGATGAACACTGAAGCTTTCTTT.

The J gene is TRBJ2-1, the V gene TRBV29-1; TRBD1 is a possible D gene (6 bases). CDR1 is SQVTM and CDR2 is ANQGSEA in the germline V gene. Trimming removed 4 bases at V and 2 bases at J, with 12 bases between. This CDR3 spans 14 amino acids. The CDR3 sequence: CSVVGRGTYNEQFF. The DNA of the CDR3 is TGCAGCGTTGTAGGCAGGGGCACCTACAATGAGCAGTTCTTC.

This clone occurred a few times. The chain joins TRBV28 to TRBJ1-3; 8 positions match TRBD1. Trimming at V came to 3 bases and at J to 1 base, leaving 11 bases not matched to a gene. CDR1 and CDR2 from the germline V gene are MDHEN and SYDVKM. CDR3 size: 18 residues. The CDR3: CASSLVDRAAVSGNTIYF. CDR3 coding DNA: TGTGCCAGCAGTTTGGTGGACAGGGCTGCAGTATCTGGAAACACCATATATTTT.

This chain links TRBV14 with TRBJ2-7; 7 nucleotides align to TRBD1. CDR1 SGHDN and CDR2 FVKESK come from the germline V gene. CDR3 size: 14 residues. J was trimmed by 7 bases and V by 4 bases; bases with no gene match: 10. CDR3 bases: TGTGCCAGCAGCCTGTGGGGACAGTCCCTTGAGCAGTACTTC. This translates into CASSLWGQSLEQYF.

Points on this clone: Distinct nucleotide sequences in the sample also encode this CDR3. This chain links TRBV5-1 with TRBJ2-7; 9 nucleotides agree with TRBD1. The CDR3 is 14 amino acids. In germline, CDR1 is SGHRS, CDR2 YFSETQ. J was trimmed by 2 bases and V by 5 bases; bases with no gene match: 5. CDR3 sequence: CASRPDRGTYEQYF. The DNA for the CDR3 is TGCGCCAGCAGACCGGACAGGGGTACCTACGAGCAGTACTTC.

The sample holds one count of this clone. The chain couples TRBV4-3 to TRBJ2-7; 8 nucleotides line up with TRBD1. CDR3 length equals 15 residues. With 4 bases clipped from V and 6 bases from J, the junction kept 11 bases outside the gene matches. Germline CDR1 LGHNA, CDR2 YSLEER. The CDR3 reads CASSLSMDRALEQYF. The CDR3 DNA reads as TGCGCCAGCAGCCTATCTATGGACAGGGCACTCGAGCAGTACTTC.

As DNA, the CDR3 is TGCGCCAGCAGCTTACTGTCTCACTCCTACGAGCAGTACTTC. The encoded protein is CASSLLSHSYEQYF. The rearrangement joins TRBV5-1 to TRBJ2-7; D gene ambiguous. With 2 bases removed from V and 0 bases from J, the gap between germline ends came to 9 bases. The CDR3 extends over 14 amino acids. The germline CDR1 and CDR2 sequences are SGHRS and YFSETQ.

The CDR3 DNA follows: TGTGCCAGCAGCAGAGGACAGGGGGCCGGTGAAAAACTGTTTTTT. It translates to CASSRGQGAGEKLFF. The chain employs TRBV5-6 and TRBJ1-4; 11 bases agree with TRBD1. The CDR3 runs 15 residues. Germline CDR1 is SGHDT and CDR2 is YYEEEE. Trimming took 4 bases from V and 7 from J; bases not matched to a gene: 6.

V gene TRBV28 combines with J gene TRBJ1-1; 9 bases fit TRBD1. The V gene end was trimmed by 4 bases and the J gene end by 1 base; junction bases not matched to a gene: 10. Looked up from germline, CDR1 is MDHEN and CDR2 is SYDVKM. The length of the CDR3 is 17 residues. CDR3 bases: TGTGCCAGCAGTTCTTACCGGGACAGGGTTACGAACACTGAAGCTTTCTTT. As protein: CASSSYRDRVTNTEAFF.